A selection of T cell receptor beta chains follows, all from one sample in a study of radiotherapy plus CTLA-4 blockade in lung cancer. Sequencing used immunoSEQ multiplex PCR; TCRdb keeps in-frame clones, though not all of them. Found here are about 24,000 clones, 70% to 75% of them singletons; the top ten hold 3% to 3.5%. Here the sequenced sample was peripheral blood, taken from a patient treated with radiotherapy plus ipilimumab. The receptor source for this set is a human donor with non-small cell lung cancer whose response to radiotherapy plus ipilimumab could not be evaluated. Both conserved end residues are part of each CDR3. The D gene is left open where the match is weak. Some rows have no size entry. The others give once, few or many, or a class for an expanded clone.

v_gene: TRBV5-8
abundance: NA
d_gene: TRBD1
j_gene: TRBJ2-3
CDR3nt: TGTGCCAGCAGCACCTGGGACAGAGTCACAGATACGCAGTATTTT
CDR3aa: CASSTWDRVTDTQYF

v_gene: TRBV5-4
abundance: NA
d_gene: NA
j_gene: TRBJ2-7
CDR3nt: TGTGCCAGCAGCTTGGGGGGCAGCTTCCGCTCCTACGAGCAGTACTTC
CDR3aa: CASSLGGSFRSYEQYF

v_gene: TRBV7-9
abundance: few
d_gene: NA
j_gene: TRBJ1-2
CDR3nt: TGTGCCAGCAGCTTATCAGGGTCAGTCTATGGCTACACCTTC
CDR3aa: CASSLSGSVYGYTF

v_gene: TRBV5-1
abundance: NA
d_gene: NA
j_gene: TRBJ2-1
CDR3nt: TGCGCCAGCAGCTTGGCGTCAGCGGCCTACAATGAGCAGTTCTTC
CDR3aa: CASSLASAAYNEQFF

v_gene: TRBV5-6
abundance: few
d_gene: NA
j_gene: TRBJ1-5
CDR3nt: TGTGCCAGCAGCTTGGTCGTCGCGGGGGTCGCCAATCAGCCCCAGCATTTT
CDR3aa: CASSLVVAGVANQPQHF

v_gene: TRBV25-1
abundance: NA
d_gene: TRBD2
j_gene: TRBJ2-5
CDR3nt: TGTGCCAGCGCCACGGCGGGAGCCCAAGAGACCCAGTACTTC
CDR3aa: CASATAGAQETQYF

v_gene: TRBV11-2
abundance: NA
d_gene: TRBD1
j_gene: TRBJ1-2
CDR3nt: TGTGCCAGCAGCCGGGACAGGGTAGGGGGTGGCTACACCTTC
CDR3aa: CASSRDRVGGGYTF

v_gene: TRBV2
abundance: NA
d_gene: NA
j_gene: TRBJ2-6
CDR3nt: TGTGCCAGCAGTGAATCGGGGACTGGGGCCAACGTCCTGACTTTC
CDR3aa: CASSESGTGANVLTF

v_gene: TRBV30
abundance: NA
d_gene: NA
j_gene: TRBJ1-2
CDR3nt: TGTGCCTGGAGTGTAAGCGGACAGACCTATGGCTACACCTTC
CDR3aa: CAWSVSGQTYGYTF

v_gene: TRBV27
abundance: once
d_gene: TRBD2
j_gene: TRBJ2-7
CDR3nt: TGTGCCAGCAGCACCCTCGGGACTACCACGATCTACGAGCAGTACTTC
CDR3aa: CASSTLGTTTIYEQYF

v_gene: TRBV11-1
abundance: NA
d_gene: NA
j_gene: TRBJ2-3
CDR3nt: TGTGCCAGCGCACGCCCCCAGGGAACAGATACGCAGTATTTT
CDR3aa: CASARPQGTDTQYF

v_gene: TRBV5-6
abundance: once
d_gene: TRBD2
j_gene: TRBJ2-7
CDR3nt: TGTGCCAGCAGCCCCCTAGCGGGAGGAACCTACGAGCAGTACTTC
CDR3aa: CASSPLAGGTYEQYF

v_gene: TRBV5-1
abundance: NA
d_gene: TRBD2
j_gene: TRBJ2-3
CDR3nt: TGCGCCAGCATTGCGGGAGGGGGCACAGATACGCAGTATTTT
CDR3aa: CASIAGGGTDTQYF

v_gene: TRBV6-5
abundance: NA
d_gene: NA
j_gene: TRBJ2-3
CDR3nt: TGTGCCAGCAGTTACATAGGACAGAACACAGATACGCAGTATTTT
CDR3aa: CASSYIGQNTDTQYF

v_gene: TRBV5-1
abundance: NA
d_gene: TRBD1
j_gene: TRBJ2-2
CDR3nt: TGCGCCAGCAGGTCCGGGACAGGGAACACCGGGGAGCTGTTTTTT
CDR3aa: CASRSGTGNTGELFF

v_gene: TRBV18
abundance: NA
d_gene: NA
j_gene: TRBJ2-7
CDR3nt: TGTGCCAGCTCACCAGGGCCCTACGAGCAGTACTTC
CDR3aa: CASSPGPYEQYF

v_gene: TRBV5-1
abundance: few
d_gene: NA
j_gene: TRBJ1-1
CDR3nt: TGCGCCAGCAGCTTGTTCGGGAGTAACACTGAAGCTTTCTTT
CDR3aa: CASSLFGSNTEAFF

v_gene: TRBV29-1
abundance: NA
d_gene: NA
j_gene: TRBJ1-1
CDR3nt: TGCAGCGTTGGCTCCACCCAGGGAAGGACTGAAGCTTTCTTT
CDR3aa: CSVGSTQGRTEAFF

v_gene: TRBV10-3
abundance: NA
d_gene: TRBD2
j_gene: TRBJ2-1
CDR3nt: TGTGCCATCAGTGAGGAGGCTAGCGGGAACGTTGAGCAGTTCTTC
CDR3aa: CAISEEASGNVEQFF

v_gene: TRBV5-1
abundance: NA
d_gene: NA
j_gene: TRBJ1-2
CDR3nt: TGCGCCAGCAGCTTGCAGGGCGAATCTTATGGCTACACCTTC
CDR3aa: CASSLQGESYGYTF

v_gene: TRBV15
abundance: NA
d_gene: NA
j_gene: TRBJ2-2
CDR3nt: TGTGCCACCAGATGGCTGACGAACACCGGGGAGCTGTTTTTT
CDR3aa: CATRWLTNTGELFF

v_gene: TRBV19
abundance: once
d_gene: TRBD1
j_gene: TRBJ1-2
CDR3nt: TGTGCCAGTAGTAGTGAGGACAGGGGGCGAAGTGGCTACACCTTC
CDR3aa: CASSSEDRGRSGYTF

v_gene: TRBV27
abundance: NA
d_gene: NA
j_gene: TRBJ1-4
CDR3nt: TGTGCCAGCAAAGCCGGGACTCCCGCCGACCTTAATGAAAAACTGTTTTTT
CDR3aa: CASKAGTPADLNEKLFF

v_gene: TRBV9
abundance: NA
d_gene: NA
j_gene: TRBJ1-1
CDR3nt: TGTGCCAGCACCCCACCAGGGAACACTGAAGCCTTCTTT
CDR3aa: CASTPPGNTEAFF

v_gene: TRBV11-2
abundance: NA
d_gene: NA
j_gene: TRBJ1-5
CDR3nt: TGTGCCAGCGGCCGAGGGATCAATCAGCCCCAGCATTTT
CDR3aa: CASGRGINQPQHF